The 21 T cell receptor beta chains below all came from one sample that was sequenced in a study of cytomegalovirus exposure and HLA in healthy donors (dated by TCRdb to about 2017). The library was built by means of the immunoSEQ multiplex PCR assay. TCRdb's version of the immuneACCESS table is confined to in-frame rearrangements and falls short of the full clone set. An unresolved V gene accounts for under half of the shortfall where checked; the remainder is of unknown origin. A total of 150,000 or so clones appear in this sample, about 88% of them only once. Of the sample, approximately 10% is held by the ten largest clones. Sequencing was performed on PBMCs. The receptors were sampled from a woman under 30 in good health and CMV-seropositive.

The genes are TRBV2 and TRBJ1-6; D is uncertain. The CDR3 loop spans 13 amino acids. V lost 6 bases to trimming and J lost 6 bases, with 9 bases between them. CDR1 SNHLY and CDR2 FYNNEI come from the germline V gene. The CDR3 DNA is TGTGCCAGCAGGAGGGAGCTTAATTCACCCCTCCACTTT. Amino acids: CASRRELNSPLHF.

This chain joins TRBV14 and TRBJ1-1; D perhaps matches TRBD1 (5 bases). The CDR3 covers 13 residues. Germline V gives CDR1 SGHDN, CDR2 FVKESK. The ends were cut back, 7 bases at V and 1 base at J, with 10 bases in the middle. CDR3 nucleotides: TGTGCCAGCACGGCGGGGCAGAACACTGAAGCTTTCTTT. It encodes CASTAGQNTEAFF.

This chain links TRBV28 with TRBJ2-7; 8 bases agree with TRBD2. Germline V CDR1 and CDR2: MDHEN, SYDVKM. J was trimmed by 5 bases and V by 3 bases; bases with no gene match: 3. The CDR3 sequence is 13 residues long. This CDR3 is CASSFGGENEQYF. The CDR3 coding sequence is TGTGCCAGCAGTTTCGGGGGGGAGAACGAGCAGTACTTC.

V is TRBV7-2 and J is TRBJ2-1, with D possibly matching TRBD1 (5 bases). V was pared by 0 bases and J by 2 bases, with 5 bases between. The germline V gene encodes CDR1 SGHTA and CDR2 FQGNSA. This CDR3 is built from 14 residues. The CDR3 here is CASSLAGPYNEQFF. CDR3 in DNA: TGTGCCAGCAGCTTAGCGGGGCCCTACAATGAGCAGTTCTTC.

This chain connects TRBV19 to TRBJ1-5; 8 bases agree with TRBD1. This CDR3 spans 15 amino acids. The V gene end was trimmed by 5 bases and the J gene end by 6 bases; junction bases not matched to a gene: 9. Germline values: CDR1 LNHDA, CDR2 SQIVND (reference sequence). In DNA form, the CDR3 reads TGTGCCAGTAGTCTTGAAACAGGGGGAACTCAGCCCCAGCATTTT. Protein: CASSLETGGTQPQHF.

This sequence joins TRBV12-5 and TRBJ2-7; D possibly corresponds to TRBD1 (5 bases). Germline V gene sequence: CDR1 LGHNT, CDR2 FRNRAP. CDR3 size: 11 residues. Between the trimmed V and J ends, which lost 5 bases and 11 bases, there was a span of 13 bases. In nucleotides, the CDR3 is TGTGCTAGTGGTCCACAGGACCCAGAGTACTTC. It encodes CASGPQDPEYF.

V gene TRBV4-3 combines with J gene TRBJ1-4, with TRBD1 matching over 9 bases. The germline gives CDR1 LGHNA, CDR2 YSLEER. The CDR3 runs 20 residues. Trimming removed 5 bases from V and 7 bases from J; junction bases left unmatched: 23. The CDR3 sequence: CASSRFSPGQGSVRSEKLFF. CDR3 sequence (DNA): TGCGCCAGCAGCAGATTTAGTCCGGGACAGGGTAGCGTTCGGAGTGAAAAACTGTTTTTT.

The CDR3 reads CASSLVGSAPGELFF. As DNA, the CDR3 is TGTGCCAGCAGCTTAGTAGGTAGCGCCCCCGGGGAGCTGTTTTTT. The rearrangement links TRBV7-2 to TRBJ2-2, with D perhaps matching TRBD2 (5 bases). V was cut by 1 base and J by 6 bases, with 12 bases left in between. There are 15 residues in the CDR3. The germline V gene has CDR1 SGHTA and CDR2 FQGNSA.

The genes are TRBV2 and TRBJ2-3, with 13 bases that match TRBD2. The germline gives CDR1 SNHLY, CDR2 FYNNEI. The V segment lost 3 bases and the J segment 1 base; nucleotides outside the gene matches: 1. The CDR3 totals 16 residues. CDR3 nucleotide sequence: TGTGCCAGCAGTGATGGGACTAGCGGGGGCACAGATACGCAGTATTTT. Its translation: CASSDGTSGGTDTQYF.

The chain is built from TRBV6-5 and TRBJ1-3, with D perhaps TRBD1 (5 bases). V gave up 11 bases and J gave up 1 base, with 15 bases separating them. The CDR3 length is 14 residues. Germline-derived CDR1 and CDR2 are MNHEY and SVGAGI. The CDR3 sequence: CASWAAGSGNTIYF. CDR3 nucleotides: TGTGCCTCTTGGGCGGCAGGGTCTGGAAACACCATATATTTT.

Of note for this clone: Relative to the germline gene, one junction end is altered; a read error may explain this. CDR3 nucleotide sequence: TGTGCTAGCAGCTCGTCGACAGGGGGAGAGACCCAGTACTTC. It specifies CASSSSTGGETQYF. The J gene is TRBJ2-5, the V gene TRBV7-7, with 9 bases lining up with TRBD1. The CDR3 extends over 14 amino acids. Germline values: CDR1 SSHAT, CDR2 FNYEAQ (reference sequence).

This rearrangement joins TRBV14 to TRBJ2-1, with D possibly being TRBD2 (7 bases). Germline assignment: CDR1 SGHDN and CDR2 FVKESK. CDR3 length: 16 residues. V was trimmed by 0 bases and J by 6 bases, leaving 15 bases between them. CDR3 residues: CASSQDSWGGPNEQFF. In nucleotides, the CDR3 is TGTGCCAGCAGCCAAGATTCCTGGGGGGGGCCCAATGAGCAGTTCTTC. Filled out from reference TRBV14 and TRBJ2-1, the complete variable domain reads EAGVTQFPSHSVIEKGQTVTLRCDPISGHDNLYWYRRVMGKEIKFLLHFVKESKQDESGMPNNRFLAERTGGTYSTLKVQPAELEDSGVYFCASSQDSWGGPNEQFFGPGTRLTVL.

The chain combines TRBV6-5 with TRBJ1-1; tentatively, D is TRBD1 (6 bases). The CDR3 consists of 16 residues. V was cut by 3 bases and J by 1 base, with 15 bases left in between. Germline V gives CDR1 MNHEY, CDR2 SVGAGI. This CDR3 is CASSYSWGLRNTEAFF. The CDR3 bases are TGTGCCAGCAGTTATAGCTGGGGGCTGAGGAACACTGAAGCTTTCTTT.

The chain joins TRBV6-5 to TRBJ2-1, with a tentative D call TRBD2 (6 bases). The CDR3 is 13 residues long. Germline-derived CDR1 and CDR2 are MNHEY and SVGAGI. Trimming removed 2 bases at V and 15 bases at J, with 17 bases between. The DNA for the CDR3 is TGTGCCAGCAGTTACGGAGCGGGCGGGACTTCGTTCTTC. Translating gives CASSYGAGGTSFF.

The rearrangement uses TRBV27 and TRBJ1-1; D is uncertain. From germline, CDR1 is MNHEY and CDR2 SMNVEV (reference sequence). Trimming pared 6 bases from V and 1 base from J, leaving 9 bases between. The CDR3 sequence is 13 residues long. The CDR3 nucleotides read TGTGCCAGCAGAGAGGTGGGGAACACTGAAGCTTTCTTT. It yields the protein CASREVGNTEAFF.

The rearrangement joins TRBV7-6 to TRBJ2-5; D call uncertain. Germline V gene lookup returns CDR1 SGHVS and CDR2 FNYEAQ. CDR3 length: 12 residues. V was trimmed by 6 bases and J by 5 bases, leaving 10 bases between them. CDR3 in amino acids: CASRTGRETQYF. CDR3 nucleotides: TGTGCCAGCAGGACGGGTCGGGAGACCCAGTACTTC. The whole variable domain, remainder taken from reference TRBV7-6 and TRBJ2-5, is GAGVSQSPRYKVTKRGQDVALRCDPISGHVSLYWYRQALGQGPEFLTYFNYEAQQDKSGLPNDRFSAERPEGSISTLTIQRTEQRDSAMYRCASRTGRETQYFGPGTRLLVL.

This chain connects TRBV7-8 to TRBJ1-2; no definite D call. V lost 0 bases and J lost 6, with 11 bases in between. The CDR3 sequence is 14 residues long. CDR1 and CDR2 (germline): SGHVS, FQNEAQ. The CDR3: CASSLAIGGNGYTF. The CDR3, as DNA: TGTGCCAGCAGCTTAGCAATTGGAGGGAATGGCTACACCTTC.

This clone came up a few times. Here the CDR3 DNA reads TGTGCCAGCAGCTTAAGAGCGACGAGCTCCTACGAGCAGTACTTC. Protein: CASSLRATSSYEQYF. V gene TRBV7-2 combines with J gene TRBJ2-7; D is unclear. The V gene's germline CDR1 is SGHTA and CDR2 FQGNSA. V was clipped by 2 bases and J by 0 bases, with 11 bases between them. This CDR3 contains 15 residues.

The V gene is TRBV11-2, the J gene TRBJ2-7; 7 bases are shared with TRBD1. CDR1 is SGHAT, CDR2 FQNNGV, per germline. J was trimmed by 2 bases and V by 1 base; bases with no gene match: 5. This CDR3 region has 15 residues. Here the CDR3 reads CASSLVWTGAYEQYF. CDR3 in DNA: TGTGCCAGCAGCTTAGTCTGGACAGGAGCCTACGAGCAGTACTTC.

The chain links TRBV7-2 to TRBJ1-5; tentatively, D is TRBD1 (5 bases). V lost 3 bases and J 10 bases, leaving 10 bases between the germline ends. The CDR3 is 12 residues long. The germline CDR1 and CDR2 sequences are SGHTA and FQGNSA. This CDR3 reads CASSFPGGPQHF. The CDR3 DNA follows: TGTGCCAGCAGCTTCCCCGGGGGTCCCCAGCATTTT.

This clone was seen just once. The J gene is TRBJ2-5, the V gene TRBV5-4, with D tentatively TRBD1 (6 bases). V was trimmed by 4 bases and J by 5 bases, leaving 12 bases between them. In germline, CDR1 is SGHNT, CDR2 YYREEE (reference sequence). This CDR3 is built from 13 residues. The CDR3 DNA reads as TGTGCCAGCAGCCTGGGGGCAGGGGAGACCCAGTACTTC. This sequence encodes CASSLGAGETQYF.